The 3 T cell receptor beta chains given below trace back to one sample, sequenced in a study of cytomegalovirus exposure and HLA in healthy donors. The PCR made use of 60 Vbeta and 13 Jbeta primers. The method was immunoSEQ multiplex PCR; TCRdb's version includes in-frame clones alone and lacks a portion of them. The data hold 80,000 to 100,000 clones, with roughly three quarters observed a single time. Sequencing input: PBMCs. The origin of the receptors is a man aged 40-55 years in good health and CMV-seronegative.

The V and J genes are TRBV14 and TRBJ2-3; no definite D call. Trimming shortened V by 0 bases and J by 1 base, and 5 bases separated the two germline ends. CDR3 length: 14 amino acids. The germline CDR1 and CDR2 sequences are SGHDN and FVKESK. The CDR3 protein is CASSQETGTDTQYF. The CDR3 nucleotides read TGTGCCAGCAGCCAAGAGACTGGCACAGATACGCAGTATTTT.

This clone is a singleton in its sample. The V call is TRBV7-9, the J call TRBJ1-4; D is undetermined. Trimming pared 0 bases from V and 0 bases from J, leaving 8 bases between. The CDR3 totals 16 residues. From germline, CDR1 is SEHNR and CDR2 FQNEAQ (reference sequence). In nucleotides, the CDR3 is TGTGCCAGCAGCTTAGCGCGCGGCCCAACTAATGAAAAACTGTTTTTT. Its protein product is CASSLARGPTNEKLFF.

The rearrangement uses TRBV10-2 and TRBJ1-1, with a tentative D call TRBD1 (5 bases). V was cut by 5 bases and J by 7 bases, with 14 bases left in between. CDR1 and CDR2 (germline): WSHSY, SAAADI. CDR3 size: 13 residues. As DNA, the CDR3 is TGCGCCAGCAGTTTGGCAGGGTATTTTGAAGCTTTCTTT. This sequence encodes CASSLAGYFEAFF.